A selection of T cell receptor beta chains follows, all from one sample in a study of cytomegalovirus exposure and HLA in healthy donors. Profiled with immunoSEQ multiplex PCR; TCRdb holds only in-frame clones, not every one. The data contain tens of thousands of clones, more than 65% of them singletons. The sequencing input was PBMCs. The receptor set was obtained from a middle-aged woman in good health and CMV-seropositive. CDR3s leave out the opening cysteine and the closing phenylalanine or tryptophan. Each record gives: V gene, J gene, CDR3 protein.

>TRBV6-1|TRBJ1-5
ASSEEIVGWEQPQH
>TRBV2|TRBJ2-3
ASSVDYTDTQY
>TRBV7-9|TRBJ1-1
ASSLTGGRHTEAF
>TRBV5-1|TRBJ2-7
ASSLAATGNEQY
>TRBV18|TRBJ2-5
ASSLDTSMRTQY
>TRBV11-2|TRBJ1-1
ASSLQGSNTEAF
>TRBV27|TRBJ2-7
ASSDRDRGSYEQY
>TRBV30|TRBJ1-1
AWKGSAGGSEAF
>TRBV19|TRBJ2-1
ASSILTSSYNEQF
>TRBV7-8|TRBJ1-1
ASSLGRFVSGMNTEAF
>TRBV29-1|TRBJ2-3
SGTGTEWNTQY
>TRBV7-2|TRBJ2-1
ASSLYRGQGEQF
>TRBV19|TRBJ2-4
ASSSGGFPAKNIQY
>TRBV28|TRBJ2-6
AIGQGAAGANVLT
>TRBV5-4|TRBJ2-1
ASSTPTQEQF
>TRBV30|TRBJ1-1
AWSTGLMNTEAF
>TRBV7-8|TRBJ1-2
ASSLGVVYGYT
>TRBV5-1|TRBJ2-5
ASHPGGGSETQY
>TRBV7-8|TRBJ2-7
ASSPRTSYEQY
>TRBV28|TRBJ1-4
ASSSGEGDEKLF
>TRBV6-5|TRBJ2-7
AGTTGISYEQY
>TRBV5-1|TRBJ1-1
TSSLAGGTEAF
>TRBV5-1|TRBJ1-2
ASSLAGDGYT
>TRBV7-3|TRBJ2-2
ASSPDSSNTGELF
>TRBV5-1|TRBJ1-4
ASQVVRAYEKLF
>TRBV7-2|TRBJ1-1
ASEQGAGITEAF
>TRBV5-6|TRBJ1-1
ASSLATGHMNTEAF
>TRBV28|TRBJ1-3
ASREQSSGNTIY
>TRBV10-3|TRBJ2-1
AISERGGNNEQF
>TRBV2|TRBJ1-2
ASSRDREGYT
>TRBV5-1|TRBJ1-4
ASSIGQANEKLF
>TRBV29-1|TRBJ1-4
SVETPGDEKLF
>TRBV5-5|TRBJ1-5
ASSLRGDSGNQPQH
>TRBV14|TRBJ1-1
ASSLSAGGPEAF
>TRBV4-1|TRBJ1-4
ASSQGLGAWEKLF
>TRBV29-1|TRBJ1-1
SVDGKGEKSEAF
>TRBV5-1|TRBJ2-2
ASKPGLPETGELF
>TRBV7-9|TRBJ1-3
ASTLTVSGNTIY
>TRBV29-1|TRBJ1-1
SVERQGRWAEAF
>TRBV5-4|TRBJ2-5
ASSMGQGRETQY
>TRBV5-8|TRBJ1-3
ASSLGTVSGNTIY
>TRBV6-1|TRBJ2-7
ASSGRTSGSYEQY
>TRBV19|TRBJ2-6
ASSIRQGNGANVLT
>TRBV6-5|TRBJ1-2
ASSSGGGIYGYT
>TRBV29-1|TRBJ2-7
SVTGQGSSYEQY
>TRBV6-5|TRBJ1-4
ASSYEANTGKLF
>TRBV5-5|TRBJ2-5
ASSPVGTEETQY
>TRBV9|TRBJ1-1
ASSGQGMNTEAF
>TRBV10-3|TRBJ1-1
AISGLGRGAMSSNTEAF
>TRBV4-3|TRBJ1-1
ASSQDQGRANTEAF
>TRBV18|TRBJ2-7
ASSRSGYYEQY
>TRBV5-6|TRBJ1-1
VSSLFGTGGNTEAL
>TRBV6-5|TRBJ2-2
ASSIEREWELF
>TRBV18|TRBJ1-5
ASSPGTGNQPQH
>TRBV15|TRBJ2-7
ATSRSDLTSVYEQY
>TRBV28|TRBJ2-7
ASRTRYPGTSGIEQY
>TRBV4-1|TRBJ2-1
ASSYFPAGVNEQF